Given below is one TCR beta chain in context. Its recognized antigen is unknown. There are no base qualities to consult, and no much larger clone falls within one base. The sample is drawn from a study of neoadjuvant nivolumab and ipilimumab in lung cancer (dated by TCRdb to about 2020). Concerning the study at large: Intravenous nivolumab was dosed at 3 mg/kg on days 1, 15 and 29, and in the combination arm ipilimumab 1 mg/kg was added on day 1 only. For each study arm, the primary endpoint of the trial was the rate of major pathologic response (MPR) in the intention-to-treat population. A total of 44 patients with operable NSCLC were treated in the trial, with about 23 randomized to nivolumab monotherapy and approximately 20 randomized to nivolumab plus ipilimumab. TCR repertoires were compared between pretherapy (baseline) peripheral blood and tumors resected at surgery after neoadjuvant immune checkpoint blockade. Matched pretherapy and resected tumor pairs were analyzed from seven patients, of whom four had been treated with nivolumab and three with nivolumab plus ipilimumab. What the work shows at the level of the full study, not this receptor alone: From pretherapy to surgery, tumor T-cell richness and clonality went up in three of three dual-therapy tumors, versus only two of four nivolumab-treated tumors. Compared with tumor-adjacent uninvolved lung, resected tumors had greater TCR richness and clonality, and increases showed up in more of the dual-therapy-treated tumors. A small number of samples underwent TCR sequencing. TCR richness in pretherapy blood showed a positive correlation with richness in tumors resected after neoadjuvant therapy (Spearman R ≈ 0.8). No significant correlation was found between TCR clonality and pathologic tumor regression, and only one major-pathologic-response sample was available for the clonality analysis.

In the germline V gene, CDR1 corresponds to SGHRS and CDR2 to YFSETQ. From the cysteine through the phenylalanine, the CDR3 covers 16 amino acids. The sequence is cut down to CDR3 DNA, 48 bases in frame from base 1. The junction shows trimming of 4 bases on V and 4 bases on J, and the gene matches do not reach 7 bases of it. The library was built by means of the immunoSEQ multiplex PCR assay. The authors processed their data as follows. Richness and clonality were used to summarize the repertoires, and clones that significantly expanded or contracted between pre- and post-therapy samples were identified. Here the immuneACCESS table is served through TCRdb, limited to in-frame sequences with V and J called. Missing clones are a known gap in these copies; in checked studies unresolved V genes cover under half, and the rest lacks a known reason. The V and J calls and clone size were taken over from that table, and D and trimming were inferred from the DNA. Present in this sample are 18,000 or so clones, roughly three quarters of which were seen just once. Together, the top ten hold 9% of the sample.

Explained via the paper, the time point label denotes: at surgical resection after neoadjuvant nivolumab +/- ipilimumab. The samples were taken from NEOSTAR, a phase 2 randomized trial in operable NSCLC that tested neoadjuvant nivolumab or nivolumab plus ipilimumab, followed by surgery. This specimen was tumor tissue, taken after neoadjuvant nivolumab, alone or with ipilimumab, at or shortly before surgery. The chain is assembled from TRBV5-1 and TRBJ2-1, and 11 junctional nucleotides match TRBD1. This TCR was sampled from an adult with non-small cell lung cancer. The nucleotides are TGCGCCAGCAGCCCTGGACAGGGGGCCACATACAATGAGCAGTTCTTC. Its product reads: CASSPGQGATYNEQFF.